This T cell receptor beta chain was identified in a study of shared clonotypes between healthy human individuals. The study's findings and limits: Owing to a small donor count, the genetic and exposure-history diversity represented was limited.

The naive CD8 subset, CD45RO-negative cells positively selected for CCR7, excluded terminally differentiated effector memory CD45RA+ cells. CDR3 length equals 13 residues. Trimming pared 2 bases from V and 3 bases from J, leaving 8 bases between. The V gene's germline CDR1 is ENHRY and CDR2 SYGVKD. Measured with immunoSEQ multiplex PCR; TCRdb has only the in-frame clones, and not every one. Of 700,000 to 950,000 clones in the sample, approximately 97% were seen once. A remark on this clone: What it binds is unknown.

This chain joins TRBV10-3 and TRBJ2-7; D uncertain. The clonotype was recovered from a man aged 25-40 years in good health. The sample consisted of naive CD8+ T cells sorted from blood. The CDR3 DNA is TGTGCCATCAGTGAGGATCCCTACTACGAGCAGTACTTC. Protein product: CAISEDPYYEQYF.